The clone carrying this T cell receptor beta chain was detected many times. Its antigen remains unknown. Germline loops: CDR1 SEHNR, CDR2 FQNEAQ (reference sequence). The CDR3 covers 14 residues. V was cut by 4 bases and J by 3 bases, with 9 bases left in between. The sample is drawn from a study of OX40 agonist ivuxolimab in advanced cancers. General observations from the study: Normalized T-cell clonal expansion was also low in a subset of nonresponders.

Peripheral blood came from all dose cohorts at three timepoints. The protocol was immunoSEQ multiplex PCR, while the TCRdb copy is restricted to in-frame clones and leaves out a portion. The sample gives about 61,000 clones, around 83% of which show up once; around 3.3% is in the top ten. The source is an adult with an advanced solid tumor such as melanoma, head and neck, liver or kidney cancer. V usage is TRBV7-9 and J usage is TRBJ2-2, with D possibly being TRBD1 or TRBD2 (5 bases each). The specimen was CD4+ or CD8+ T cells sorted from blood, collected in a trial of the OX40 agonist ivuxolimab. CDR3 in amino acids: CASSSGTDTGELFF. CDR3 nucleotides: TGTGCCAGCAGCTCTGGGACGGACACCGGGGAGCTGTTTTTT. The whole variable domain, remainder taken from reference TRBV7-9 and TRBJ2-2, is DTGVSQNPRHKITKRGQNVTFRCDPISEHNRLYWYRQTLGQGPEFLTYFQNEAQLEKSRLLSDRFSAERPKGSFSTLEIQRTEQGDSAMYLCASSSGTDTGELFFGEGSRLTVL.